This T cell receptor beta chain was identified during a study of cytomegalovirus exposure and HLA in healthy donors. Per the germline V gene, CDR1 is SGHAT and CDR2 is FQNNGV. The CDR3 length is 19 residues. Unmatched junction bases numbered 10, after V lost 0 bases and J lost 1 base. As regards this clone: Its antigen is unidentified.

Sequencing used immunoSEQ multiplex PCR; TCRdb keeps in-frame clones, though not all of them. The table shows roughly 77,000 clones, with 85% to 95% occurring only once. Broader study findings: TCR sequences were mostly rare, though some public TCRs occurred in many donors. It was reportedly the case that the classifier diagnosed cytomegalovirus status with high specificity and sensitivity. There were about 160 TCR beta chains listed as cytomegalovirus-associated.

Sample: PBMCs. The TCR comes from a woman under 30 in good health and CMV-seronegative. The chain links TRBV11-2 to TRBJ2-3; 10 nucleotides line up with TRBD2. CDR3 in amino acids: CASSLDRGSGGQRTDTQYF. The CDR3 DNA sequence: TGTGCCAGCAGCTTAGATCGGGGTAGCGGGGGGCAACGCACAGATACGCAGTATTTT.